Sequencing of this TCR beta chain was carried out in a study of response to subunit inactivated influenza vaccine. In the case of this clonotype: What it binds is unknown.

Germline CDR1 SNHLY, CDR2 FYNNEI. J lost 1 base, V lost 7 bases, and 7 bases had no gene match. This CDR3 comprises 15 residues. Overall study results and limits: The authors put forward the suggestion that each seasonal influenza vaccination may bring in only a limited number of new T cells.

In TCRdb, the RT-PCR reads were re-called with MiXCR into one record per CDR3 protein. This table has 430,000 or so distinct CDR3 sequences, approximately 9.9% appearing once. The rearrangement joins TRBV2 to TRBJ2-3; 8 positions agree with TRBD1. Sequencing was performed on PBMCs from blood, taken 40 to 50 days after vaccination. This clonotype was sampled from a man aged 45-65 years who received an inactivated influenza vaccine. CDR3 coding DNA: TGTGCCAGCATCGTACAGGGGGATCGCACAGATACGCAGTATTTT. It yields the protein CASIVQGDRTDTQYF.